The T cell receptor (beta chain) under discussion was sequenced for a study of Ad26.COV2.S vaccination and SARS-CoV-2 variants. In the study overall: The donor belonged to the COV1001 Ad26.COV2.S trial arm. Ad26.COV2.S shots went into the muscle once or twice, 56 days apart.

Sequencing used immunoSEQ multiplex PCR; TCRdb keeps in-frame clones, though not all of them. There are roughly 330,000 clones in the sample; 90% occur only once, and about 5% lies in the top ten. Comment on this clone: As yet, its antigen is unknown.

Study-level results: Total T cell responses were possibly underestimated by TCR breadth and depth analyses.

This CDR3 comprises 13 residues. V gave up 3 bases and J gave up 4 bases, with 9 bases separating them. Germline loops: CDR1 SGHTA, CDR2 FQGNSA. The treatment denotes: approximately 18 received Ad26.COV2.S at low or high dose, single or two shots; 5 received placebo; per-sample allocation not given. Specimen acquisition occurred on day 63 following the initial vaccine or placebo injection. Ad26 vector vaccine expressed Wuhan-strain SARS-CoV-2 spike. The J gene is TRBJ1-2, the V gene TRBV7-2; D unresolved. Specimen: peripheral blood, collected in a trial of Ad26.COV2.S vaccine versus placebo. This sequence originates from a person between 18 and 60 years old who received the Ad26.COV2.S COVID-19 vaccine or a placebo. The CDR3 DNA follows: TGTGCCAGCAGCTTGAAAGGGAGCTATGGCTACACCTTC. This sequence encodes CASSLKGSYGYTF.